This T cell receptor (beta chain) was sequenced in a study of blood T cell repertoires in COVID-19. Study at large: Both acute and convalescent COVID-19 samples were obtained from the United States, Italy and Spain. From T cells, B-cell-depleted T cells, or PBMCs came the material, which was cDNA or gDNA.

Seattle researchers signed up patients amid active infection and tracked them longitudinally. Some clones are missing from TCRdb's copy, which holds only in-frame ones; the method was immunoSEQ multiplex PCR. The sample lists some 200,000 clones; 75% to 85% were seen once. The CDR3 totals 16 residues. This clone was counted a few times. The receptor was derived from a woman younger than 45 with COVID-19, enrolled during active disease. V and J are TRBV21-1 and TRBJ1-2; the table's TRBD1 call for D was not verified on the DNA. TRBV21-1 is tagged as a pseudogene. Material: peripheral blood. In DNA, the CDR3 is TGTGCCAGCAGCAAATCCGGGACAGGATTGGGGACTGGCTACACCTTC. It specifies CASSKSGTGLGTGYTF.